Included here is one T cell receptor (beta chain) sequence, with context. Its antigen is unidentified. This sample is drawn from a study of post-analysis software for immune sequencing data. Study outcomes and limitations: Versus controls, multiple sclerosis patients showed significantly lower diversity (normalized Chao1). Samples from a shared batch, those prepared together, strongly co-clustered by F measure. About five TRBV segments, including TRBV5-6, TRBV5-1 and TRBV20-1, were more frequent in patients than controls.

Germline V lookup: CDR1 SQVTM, CDR2 ANQGSEA. The CDR3 spans 14 residues. V gave up 6 bases and J gave up 7 bases; unmatched junction bases: 10. Built from TCR beta cDNA, the libraries had unique molecular identifiers in them. Using its own MiXCR run on the PCR reads, TCRdb lists one record per CDR3 protein. The table lists 700,000 to 900,000 distinct CDR3 sequences, 40% to 55% of them singletons. The chain employs TRBV29-1 and TRBJ2-7, with 12 bases that match TRBD2. Sequenced input: blood. The receptor's source is a girl under 18 with multiple sclerosis. This chain's CDR3 is CSVKRLAGEREQYF. Here the CDR3 DNA reads TGCAGCGTCAAAAGACTAGCGGGAGAACGGGAGCAGTACTTC.